This T cell receptor beta chain was retrieved from a study of cytomegalovirus exposure and HLA in healthy donors. Regarding the study as a whole: In a later analysis, compared with equally common non-associated chains, HLA-associated beta chains were more expanded. In a later analysis, a missense DCLRE1C variant was linked to TCR beta V- and J-gene trimming.

Both 60 Vbeta primers and 13 Jbeta primers went into the PCR. Original handling: Roughly 83 million unique TCR beta chains, roughly 11 million of them shared, were counted by a later analysis. Sequenced by immunoSEQ multiplex PCR; TCRdb stores in-frame clones only, minus some. D and trimming were read from the DNA, whereas the V and J calls and clone size are those reported in that table. The table lists roughly 140,000 clones, 70% to 85% of them singletons, with around 2.4% in the top ten. The V and J ends lost 3 bases and 0 bases, in that order; junction bases with no gene match: 12. CDR1 is SGHRS, CDR2 YFSETQ, per germline. The CDR3 has 18 residues. Of note for this clone: The antigen remains unidentified.

The sequenced material came from PBMCs. The J gene is TRBJ1-5, the V gene TRBV5-1; 7 bases are shared with TRBD1. The sequence came from a male donor in good health and CMV-seronegative. Written as DNA, the CDR3 is TGCGCCAGCAGCTGGCCCGGGACAGACCGCCATAGCAATCAGCCCCAGCATTTT. Encoded protein: CASSWPGTDRHSNQPQHF.